These 3 T cell receptor beta chains originate from one sample sequenced in a study of blood T cells in healthy people across ages. Through a sample-barcoded 5' primer and a J-beta primer mix, a second PCR was run for about 6 to 11 cycles. TCRdb redid the calling of the 5' RACE reads with MiXCR, one entry per CDR3 protein. The sample has about 780,000 distinct CDR3 sequences, 46% seen once. The sequenced sample was blood. These TCRs come from a man older than 75 in good health.

This clonotype was recorded a few times. The V gene is TRBV4-1, the J gene TRBJ2-3, with TRBD2 identical over 8 bases. The CDR3 sequence is 16 residues long. Germline CDR1 reads MGHRA; CDR2 reads YSYEKL. J lost 3 bases, V lost 1 base, and 6 bases had no gene match. The CDR3 coding sequence is TGCGCCAGCAGCCAAGGGAGCGGGAGCAGGACAGATACGCAGTATTTT. Its protein is CASSQGSGSRTDTQYF.

This chain connects TRBV20-1 to TRBJ1-1, with D unclear. V lost 6 bases, J lost 1 base, and 12 bases lay in between. Germline assignment: CDR1 DFQATT and CDR2 SNEGSKA (reference sequence). The CDR3 has 13 amino acids. CDR3 DNA sequence: TGCAGTGCAAGATCAGGCCAGAACACTGAAGCTTTCTTT. As protein: CSARSGQNTEAFF.

This clonotype occurred once. The rearrangement links TRBV12-3 or TRBV12-4 to TRBJ1-6, with 7 nucleotides matching TRBD1. V gave up 5 bases and J gave up 6 bases; unmatched junction bases: 1. CDR3 length: 13 residues. DNA of the CDR3: TGTGCCAGCAGTGGGACAGCTAATTCACCCCTCCACTTT. Its translation: CASSGTANSPLHF.